This T cell receptor beta chain stems from a study of a mutant IDH1 vaccine in newly diagnosed glioma. Turning to the study itself: Patients under treatment included around 60% males and 37.5% females and had a mean age of approximately 40 years.

The time point was: week 23, last vaccination. Vaccination used 300 ug of mutant IDH1 20-mer peptide per dose, with topical imiquimod. Note on this clone: Its target is unknown.

This table comes from immunoSEQ multiplex PCR, and its TCRdb copy is limited to in-frame clones, with some not included. The sample consists of about 77,000 clones, approximately 85% of them appearing once. The germline gives CDR1 SNHLY, CDR2 FYNNEI. The CDR3 sequence is 12 residues long. V lost 6 bases, J lost 3 bases, and 9 bases lay in between. The study, taken as a whole, reports: Pseudoprogression apparently lacked any relation to changes in top peripheral T cell clonotypes.

This rearrangement joins TRBV2 to TRBJ2-7; weak D call: TRBD1 (6 bases). The starting material was PBMCs, obtained from a glioma patient whose treatment included an IDH1 peptide vaccine. This receptor was taken from a woman between 50 and 59 years old with glioma. CDR3 protein: CASRNRVYEQYF. The CDR3 bases are TGTGCCAGCAGAAACAGGGTCTACGAGCAGTACTTC.